This is a list of T cell receptor beta chains from one sample in a study of OX40 agonist ivuxolimab in advanced cancers. The data were produced by immunoSEQ multiplex PCR, yet TCRdb's version contains in-frame clones alone and is incomplete. Of about 95,000 clones listed, approximately 85% are singletons. The sample here was CD4+ or CD8+ T cells sorted from blood, taken in a trial of the OX40 agonist ivuxolimab. Source of these receptors: an adult with an advanced solid tumor such as melanoma, head and neck, liver or kidney cancer. CDR3s include the opening cysteine and the closing phenylalanine or tryptophan. Fields, in order: clone size, CDR3 length, J gene, V gene, D gene, CDR3 protein, CDR3 DNA. D genes are given only for firm matches. Clone size, where shown, is once, few, many, or a class for clones that have expanded.

>.|14|TRBJ2-7|TRBV5-1|TRBD2
CASSLDSGRDEQYF
TGCGCCAGCAGCTTGGACAGCGGGAGGGACGAGCAGTACTTC
>few|15|TRBJ2-5|TRBV7-8|.
CASSLEMGLGETQYF
TGTGCCAGCAGCTTAGAAATGGGGCTAGGGGAGACCCAGTACTTC
>.|15|TRBJ2-7|TRBV4-2|.
CASSQVGSDSYEQYF
TGTGCCAGCAGCCAAGTGGGTAGCGACTCCTACGAGCAGTACTTC
>.|19|TRBJ2-1|TRBV10-3|TRBD2
CAISEGGTSGNGAYNEQFF
TGTGCCATCAGTGAAGGGGGGACTAGCGGGAATGGAGCCTACAATGAGCAGTTCTTC
>.|13|TRBJ2-6|TRBV5-1|.
CASSSTGANVLTF
TGCGCCAGCAGCTCAACTGGGGCCAACGTCCTGACTTTC
>.|14|TRBJ2-1|TRBV30|.
CAWSGSSSYNEQFF
TGTGCCTGGAGTGGGTCTAGCTCCTACAATGAGCAGTTCTTC
>.|12|TRBJ2-3|TRBV28|.
CASTQGLDTQYF
TGTGCCAGCACCCAGGGTTTAGATACGCAGTATTTT
>.|23|TRBJ2-4|TRBV28|TRBD2
CASSLGLGGPKGLAGQAKNIQYF
TGTGCCAGCAGTTTAGGGTTGGGGGGGCCAAAGGGACTAGCGGGACAAGCCAAAAACATTCAGTACTTC
>.|16|TRBJ2-2|TRBV25-1|.
CASSHLGNRVTGELFF
TGTGCCAGCAGTCACCTCGGAAACAGGGTCACCGGGGAGCTGTTTTTT
>.|12|TRBJ2-3|TRBV7-9|.
CASSSGGNTQYF
TGTGCCAGCAGCTCCGGGGGTAATACGCAGTATTTT
>.|11|TRBJ2-2|TRBV29-1|.
CSVDGTGELFF
TGCAGCGTTGATGGTACCGGGGAGCTGTTTTTT
>.|14|TRBJ2-7|TRBV9|.
CASSVEADSYEQYF
TGTGCCAGCAGCGTAGAAGCGGACTCCTACGAGCAGTACTTC
>once|12|TRBJ2-4|TRBV28|TRBD1
CASTPGGNIQYF
TGTGCCAGCACCCCAGGGGGAAACATTCAGTACTTC
>.|16|TRBJ2-1|TRBV11-3|.
CASSLRTSQGYNEQFF
TGTGCCAGCAGCTTACGAACCTCCCAGGGGTACAATGAGCAGTTCTTC
>.|12|TRBJ1-2|TRBV7-2|.
CASSFQGYGYTF
TGTGCCAGCAGCTTCCAGGGTTATGGCTACACCTTC
>.|15|TRBJ2-1|TRBV27|.
CASSSVGSSYNEQFF
TGTGCCAGCAGCTCCGTCGGGAGCTCCTACAATGAGCAGTTCTTC
>.|15|TRBJ2-1|TRBV11-1|.
CASSYNFGFYNEQFF
TGTGCCAGCAGCTACAACTTCGGTTTCTACAATGAGCAGTTCTTC
>.|17|TRBJ2-3|TRBV5-1|TRBD2
CASSSGTSGTGKYTQYF
TGCGCCAGCAGCTCTGGGACTAGCGGGACCGGCAAGTATACGCAGTATTTT
>.|13|TRBJ2-5|TRBV7-6|.
CASSSRLAETQYF
TGTGCCAGCAGCTCCCGGCTAGCCGAGACCCAGTACTTC
>.|14|TRBJ2-3|TRBV16|.
CASSQSLSTDTQYF
TGTGCCAGCAGCCAATCTCTAAGCACAGATACGCAGTATTTT
>.|13|TRBJ1-5|TRBV27|.
CASSLYPNQPQHF
TGTGCCAGCAGTTTATACCCCAATCAGCCCCAGCATTTT
>.|15|TRBJ2-5|TRBV5-1|.
CASSLAVTVQETQYF
TGCGCCAGCAGCTTGGCTGTGACAGTGCAAGAGACCCAGTACTTC
>.|13|TRBJ2-1|TRBV4-3|TRBD2
CASSPWTSYEQFF
TGCGCCAGCAGCCCTTGGACTAGCTATGAGCAGTTCTTC
>once|15|TRBJ1-5|TRBV4-3|TRBD1
CASSQGTGEGQPQHF
TGCGCCAGCAGCCAAGGAACAGGGGAAGGTCAGCCCCAGCATTTT
>.|15|TRBJ1-5|TRBV28|TRBD1
CASSAVTGGNQPQHF
TGTGCCAGCAGTGCCGTAACAGGGGGCAATCAGCCCCAGCATTTT
>once|17|TRBJ2-3|TRBV19|TRBD2
CASSILAGMEGTDTQYF
TGTGCCAGTAGTATATTAGCGGGAATGGAGGGCACAGATACGCAGTATTTT
>.|13|TRBJ2-7|TRBV5-1|.
CASSLALTSEQYF
TGCGCCAGCAGCTTGGCCTTGACTAGCGAGCAGTACTTC
>.|14|TRBJ1-4|TRBV5-6|.
CASSLRGATEKLFF
TGTGCCAGCAGCTTAAGGGGGGCTACGGAAAAACTGTTTTTT
>once|15|TRBJ2-7|TRBV11-2|.
CASSLAWGNSYEQYF
TGTGCCAGCAGCTTAGCCTGGGGAAACTCCTACGAGCAGTACTTC
>once|12|TRBJ1-4|TRBV7-9|.
CASSGPGEKLFF
TGTGCCAGCAGCGGACCCGGGGAAAAACTGTTTTTT
>.|18|TRBJ1-6|TRBV6-1|.
CASREHLTYTGQYSPLHF
TGTGCCAGCAGAGAACACCTAACCTATACCGGACAGTATTCACCCCTCCACTTT
>.|12|TRBJ2-1|TRBV19|.
CASSLSLNEQFF
TGTGCCAGTAGTCTTTCTCTCAATGAGCAGTTCTTC
>.|13|TRBJ2-7|TRBV5-1|TRBD1
CASSGGQGYEQYF
TGCGCCAGCAGCGGAGGACAGGGGTACGAGCAGTACTTC
>.|12|TRBJ2-7|TRBV19|.
CASVDNYYEQYF
TGTGCCAGTGTAGACAACTACTACGAGCAGTACTTC
>once|16|TRBJ2-5|TRBV5-6|.
CASSGLSGTVKETQYF
TGTGCCAGCAGCGGCTTATCCGGGACTGTGAAAGAGACCCAGTACTTC
>.|11|TRBJ2-3|TRBV27|.
CASRDSYTQYF
TGTGCCAGCAGGGACAGTTATACGCAGTATTTT
>.|13|TRBJ2-7|TRBV6-6|.
CASRGLSPNEQYF
TGTGCCAGCAGGGGACTTAGCCCCAACGAGCAGTACTTC
>once|15|TRBJ1-1|TRBV6-6|.
CASSDSQGRNTEAFF
TGTGCCAGCAGTGACTCCCAGGGCAGGAACACTGAAGCTTTCTTT
>.|14|TRBJ2-2|TRBV4-1|.
CASSPAPRTGELFF
TGCGCCAGCAGCCCAGCACCTAGGACCGGGGAGCTGTTTTTT
>.|14|TRBJ2-2|TRBV6-6|TRBD2
CAEGASGTKGELFF
TGTGCCGAGGGGGCTAGCGGGACGAAAGGGGAGCTGTTTTTT
>.|15|TRBJ2-1|TRBV5-4|TRBD2
CASSSSTSGDGEQFF
TGTGCCAGCAGCTCCTCGACTAGCGGGGACGGTGAGCAGTTCTTC
>.|17|TRBJ1-2|TRBV7-2|.
CASSLGGTATVNYGYTF
TGTGCCAGCAGCTTAGGGGGGACCGCGACGGTGAACTATGGCTACACCTTC
>.|14|TRBJ1-6|TRBV5-1|.
CASSFDRPGSPLHF
TGCGCCAGCAGCTTCGACAGGCCGGGTTCACCCCTCCACTTT
>.|14|TRBJ2-1|TRBV6-6|.
CASSYSPNYNEQFF
TGTGCCAGCAGTTACTCGCCTAACTACAATGAGCAGTTCTTC
>.|16|TRBJ1-1|TRBV7-2|.
CASSLARQGPYTEAFF
TGTGCCAGCAGCTTAGCGCGGCAAGGCCCTTACACTGAAGCTTTCTTT
>.|12|TRBJ2-1|TRBV7-9|.
CAITEVLGEQFF
TGTGCCATCACGGAAGTCCTGGGAGAGCAGTTCTTC
>.|15|TRBJ2-5|TRBV9|.
CASSVAGGALETQYF
TGTGCCAGCAGCGTAGCCGGGGGAGCACTAGAGACCCAGTACTTC
>.|17|TRBJ2-2|TRBV7-9|TRBD1
CASSPYGQASNTGELFF
TGTGCCAGCAGCCCATACGGACAGGCATCGAACACCGGGGAGCTGTTTTTT
>once|16|TRBJ2-1|TRBV9|TRBD1
CASSVGGDRSYNEQFF
TGTGCCAGCAGCGTAGGGGGGGACAGGTCCTACAATGAGCAGTTCTTC
>once|13|TRBJ2-5|TRBV10-3|.
CAISEYSEETQYF
TGTGCCATCAGTGAGTACTCAGAAGAGACCCAGTACTTC
>.|18|TRBJ2-7|TRBV6-1|TRBD2
CASSVKTSGRTYSYEQYF
TGTGCCAGCAGTGTAAAGACTAGCGGGAGGACCTACTCCTACGAGCAGTACTTC